Described below is a single T cell receptor beta chain sequence and its context. Its antigen remains unidentified. Being one base from a much bigger clone, this may be a read error. The CDR3 loop spans 15 amino acids. Trimming took off 0 bases at V and 1 base at J, with 9 bases between the two ends. Germline-derived CDR1 and CDR2 are GTSNPN and SVGIG (reference sequence). The library was built from 400 to 500 ng RNA with molecular barcoded adaptors for alpha/delta and beta/gamma chains. TCRdb re-derived calls from the reads in MiXCR, one entry per CDR3 protein. Altogether 120,000 or so distinct CDR3 sequences are present, 10% to 15% being singletons, with the ten largest covering about 10%. The sample belongs to a study of read filtering for tumor transcriptome and immune sequencing. Study-wide results and caveats: Sorted CD138-negative bone marrow cells were not purified T cells.

The TCR originated in a donor at least 40 years old with multiple myeloma. Sequencing was done on a sample of a population of CD138-negative cells sorted from bone marrow. V and J are TRBV30 and TRBJ2-2; D is unclear. The CDR3 coding sequence is TGTGCCTGGAGTGTAAAGTGGCTGAACACCGGGGAGCTGTTTTTT. As protein: CAWSVKWLNTGELFF.